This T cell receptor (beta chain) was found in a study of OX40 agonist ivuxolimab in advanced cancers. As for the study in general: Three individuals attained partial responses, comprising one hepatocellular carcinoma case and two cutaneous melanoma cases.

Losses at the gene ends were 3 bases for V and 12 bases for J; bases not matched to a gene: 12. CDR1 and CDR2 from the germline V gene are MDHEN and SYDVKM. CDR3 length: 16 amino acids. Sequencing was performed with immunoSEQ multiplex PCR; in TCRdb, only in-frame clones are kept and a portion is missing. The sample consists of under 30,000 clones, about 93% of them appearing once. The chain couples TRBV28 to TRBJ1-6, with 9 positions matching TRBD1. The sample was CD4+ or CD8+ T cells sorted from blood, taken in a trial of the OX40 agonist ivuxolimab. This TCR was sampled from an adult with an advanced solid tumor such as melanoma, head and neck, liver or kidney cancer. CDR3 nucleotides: TGTGCCAGCAGTTTGGGTAATACAGGGGGCGAAGAACCCCTCCACTTT. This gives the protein CASSLGNTGGEEPLHF.